The source of this T cell receptor (beta chain) is a study of regulatory T cells in long-lasting Graves disease (dated by TCRdb to the early 2020s). For context, the study as a whole: Persistent Graves' disease was defined as persistently positive TSH receptor autoantibodies together with antithyroid drug treatment for over 5 years. In the clinical cohort, patients with persistent Graves' disease had used antithyroid drugs for an average of about 10.3 years. Persistent Graves' disease patients were compared with newly diagnosed Graves' disease patients by peripheral blood TCR sequencing and RNA sequencing. A total of around 35 samples were covered by TCR sequencing, comprising some 13 persistent and 20 or so newly diagnosed Graves' disease patients. The study was registered as a clinical trial and conducted in China. Points the paper makes about the study in general: Only the TCR beta chain was sequenced and analyzed. Preferential use of TRBV28, TRBJ1-2 and TRBJ2-5 was observed in persistent disease, whereas TRBV20-1 and TRBJ2-1 were favored in newly diagnosed disease. Persistent Graves' disease patients showed lower TCR Shannon entropy and fewer highly expanded clones than newly diagnosed patients, suggesting clonal expansion. The small sample size was acknowledged by the authors as a limitation that may reduce accuracy. Only peripheral blood was studied, because thyroid tissue, the primary lesion, was inaccessible. More public clonotypes were shared among persistent patients (more than 2,500) than among newly diagnosed patients (966).

To prepare the library, multiplex PCR was applied. TCRdb lists the instrument as Illumina HiSeq 4000. To build TCR beta libraries, CDR3 regions were amplified by Arm-PCR using iRepertoire HTBI primers. Before sequencing, the PCR products went through gel purification. Concerning the study's data processing: Across samples, 60 to 80 TRBV and 13 to 15 TRBJ segments were identified and used for gene usage analysis of CDR3 amino acid clonotypes. COPE and FqMerger were used to merge filtered high-quality paired reads into contigs. BLAST was used to align contigs to the IMGT TRBV, TRBD and TRBJ reference genes, and CDR3 was defined following IMGT. Any clonotype with a frequency above 0.1% was counted as a highly expanded clone. Shannon entropy served as the measure of repertoire diversity, while the Gini coefficient captured V-J evenness. A clonotype was considered public if more than one individual shared it. The public reads were quality trimmed at Q25 with fastp and then assembled into clones with MiXCR by TCRdb, keeping productive beta chains. All rows with the same CDR3 protein become a single entry with the most common DNA and genes. The V and J calls reflect TCRdb's pipeline rather than the authors' work. Counted in this sample were about 470,000 distinct CDR3 sequences; 20% to 25% of them appeared once. The ten most abundant clones make up roughly 7% of the sample.

V lost 4 bases and J lost 7 bases; the stretch between them is 8 bases long. For CDR1 and CDR2, the germline V gene lists MDHEN and SYDVKM. The CDR3 spans 11 residues, from the cysteine through the phenylalanine. The DNA shown is the 33-base CDR3, in frame from base 1. This clonotype showed up many times. Its antigen specificity is not known. Base quality data are lacking; no much larger clone is found one base away. The time point label on this specimen signifies: persistent/refractory GD, antithyroid drugs over 5 years with positive TRAb. RNA was extracted from PBMCs in TRIzol for both TCR sequencing and RNA sequencing. Graves' disease was diagnosed according to American Thyroid Association guidelines. Patients for the study were recruited at an endocrinology department in Xi'an, China. From each patient, around 9 milliliters of peripheral blood was collected into an EDTA anticoagulant tube. Ficoll Paque Plus density gradient separation was used to isolate PBMCs, and no further T cell sorting was performed. An Agilent 2100 Bioanalyzer and agarose gel were used to check RNA quality, while a NanoDrop 2000 measured RNA concentration.

This sequence was found in a female donor with Graves disease. This specimen was peripheral blood mononuclear cells (PBMCs), taken when the disease was refractory, from a patient treated with antithyroid drugs. The rearrangement joined TRBV28 to TRBJ2-7, with the D segment identity uncertain. CDR3 region: CASSSLQEQYF. The nucleotides read TGTGCCAGCAGTTCCCTCCAGGAGCAGTACTTC.